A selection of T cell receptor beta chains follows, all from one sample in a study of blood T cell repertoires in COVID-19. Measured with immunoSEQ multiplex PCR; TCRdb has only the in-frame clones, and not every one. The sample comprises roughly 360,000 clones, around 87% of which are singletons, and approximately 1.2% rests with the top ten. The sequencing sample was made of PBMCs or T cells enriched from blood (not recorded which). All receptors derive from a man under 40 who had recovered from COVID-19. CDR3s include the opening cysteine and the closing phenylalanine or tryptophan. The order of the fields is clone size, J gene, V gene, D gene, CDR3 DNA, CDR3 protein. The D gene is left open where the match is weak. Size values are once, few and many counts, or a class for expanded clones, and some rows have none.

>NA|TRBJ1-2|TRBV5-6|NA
TGTGCCAGCAGCTTGGACAGGGTCGTCTATGGCTACACCTTC
CASSLDRVVYGYTF
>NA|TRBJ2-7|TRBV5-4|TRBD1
TGTGCCAGCAGGCCCGGGACAGGGGACCCCTACGAGCAGTACTTC
CASRPGTGDPYEQYF
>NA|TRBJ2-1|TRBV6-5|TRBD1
TGTGCCAGCAGACCCGGGACAGGGGGCAATGAGCAGTTCTTC
CASRPGTGGNEQFF
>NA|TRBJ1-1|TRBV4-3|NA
TGCGCCAGCAGCCAAGATGGGACGGGGGAAAGGACTGAAGCTTTCTTT
CASSQDGTGERTEAFF
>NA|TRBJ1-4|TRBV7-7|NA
TGTGCCAGCAGCTTAGAGGCGGGCAGAGGTGAAAAACTGTTTTTT
CASSLEAGRGEKLFF
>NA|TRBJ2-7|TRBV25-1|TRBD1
TGTGCCAGCAGAAGGGGACAGGGGTACTACGAGCAGTACTTC
CASRRGQGYYEQYF
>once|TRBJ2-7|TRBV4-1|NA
TGCGCCAGCAGCCAAGATCGTGAGCGGTACTCCCACGAGCAGTACTTC
CASSQDRERYSHEQYF
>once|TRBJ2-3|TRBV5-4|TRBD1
TGTGCCACCGTGGACAGGAGAAGCACAGATACGCAGTATTTT
CATVDRRSTDTQYF
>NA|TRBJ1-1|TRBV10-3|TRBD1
TGTGCCACGGGGCGGCAGGGGGCGAACACTGAAGCTTTCTTT
CATGRQGANTEAFF
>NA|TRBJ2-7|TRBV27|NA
TGTGCCAGCAGTTTAGCTCAGGTCTCCTACGAGCAGTACTTC
CASSLAQVSYEQYF
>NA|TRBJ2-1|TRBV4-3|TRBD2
TGCGCCAGCAGCCAAGATTTGCGGGGGGGATACAATGAGCAGTTCTTC
CASSQDLRGGYNEQFF
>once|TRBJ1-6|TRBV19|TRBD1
TGTGCCAGTAGTATCGGGACAGGGACAAAGGCACCCCTCCACTTT
CASSIGTGTKAPLHF
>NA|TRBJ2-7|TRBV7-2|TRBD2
TGTGCCAGCAGTTCTAGCGGGGGGGAGGCCTACGAGCAGTACTTC
CASSSSGGEAYEQYF
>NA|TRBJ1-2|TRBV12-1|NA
TGTGCCAGCAGCTCCTGGACAGGGCCCGAAGCTAACTATGGCTACACCTTC
CASSSWTGPEANYGYTF
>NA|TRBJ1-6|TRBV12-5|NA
TGTGCTAGTGGTTCACCCATCGGGGGGAATAATTCACCCCTCCACTTT
CASGSPIGGNNSPLHF
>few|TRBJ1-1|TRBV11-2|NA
TGTGCCAGCAGTCTAGGCCCTACGGCTTTCTTT
CASSLGPTAFF
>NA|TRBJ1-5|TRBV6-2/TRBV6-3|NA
TGTGCCAGCAGTCGACGGGAGGGCAATCAGCCCCAGCATTTT
CASSRREGNQPQHF
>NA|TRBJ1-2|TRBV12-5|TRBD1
TGTGCTAGTGGTTTTCCGGGACAGGGCTATGTGGGCTACACCTTC
CASGFPGQGYVGYTF
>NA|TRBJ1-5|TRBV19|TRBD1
TGTGCCAGTAAGACAGGGGGGCAGCCCCAGCATTTT
CASKTGGQPQHF
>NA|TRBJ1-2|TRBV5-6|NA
TGTGCCAGCAGCCCCGACAGGCCCGAGGTTGGCTACACCTTC
CASSPDRPEVGYTF
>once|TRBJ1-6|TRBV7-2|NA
TGTGCCAGCAGCTTAGCGCTTAATCGGGACACGACTTTAAATTCACCCCTCCACTTT
CASSLALNRDTTLNSPLHF
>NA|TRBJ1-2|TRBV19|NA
TGTGCCAGTAGTTCCCGCGGGGGGGTCTATGGCTACACCTTC
CASSSRGGVYGYTF
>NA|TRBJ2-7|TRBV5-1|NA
TGCGCCAGCAGCACCCCGGTGGGCAGAACGATCTACGAGCAGTACTTC
CASSTPVGRTIYEQYF
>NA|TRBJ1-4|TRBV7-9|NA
TGTGCCAGCAGCTTACCCGCAGGGCTGGTTGAAAAACTGTTTTTT
CASSLPAGLVEKLFF
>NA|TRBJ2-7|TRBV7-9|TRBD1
TGTGCCAGCAGCCCCACCAACAGAATCGGGACAGGGGGTAACGAGCAGTACTTC
CASSPTNRIGTGGNEQYF
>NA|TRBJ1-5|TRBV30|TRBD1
TGTGCCTGGAGTGTACAGGGGTTTCAGCCCCAGCATTTT
CAWSVQGFQPQHF
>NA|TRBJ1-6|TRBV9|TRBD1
TGTGCCAGCAGCGCACTCGGGACAGGGGTGGGCTCACCCCTCCACTTT
CASSALGTGVGSPLHF
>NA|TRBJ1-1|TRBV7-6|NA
TGTGCCAGCAGCTTAGAAACACCGGTAGGGACTGGAATGAACACTGAAGCTTTCTTT
CASSLETPVGTGMNTEAFF